The present T cell receptor beta chain was sequenced within a study of blood T cell repertoires in COVID-19. Study-wide context: T cells, B-cell-depleted T cells, or PBMCs supplied cDNA or gDNA.

Sequenced by immunoSEQ multiplex PCR; TCRdb stores in-frame clones only, minus some. The sample has about 490,000 clones; 80% to 90% are singletons. Per germline, CDR1 LNHDA and CDR2 SQIVND (reference sequence). Trimming cost V 5 bases and J 5 bases; bases outside gene matches: 14. CDR3 length: 16 residues. This clonotype was obtained from a human donor in a cohort sampled during active COVID-19. The specimen sequenced was peripheral blood. The genes are TRBV19 and TRBJ2-5; 7 bases map to TRBD1. The DNA for the CDR3 is TGTGCCAGTAGTGACCTATTGACAGGGTTGGGTGAGACCCAGTACTTC. Encoded protein: CASSDLLTGLGETQYF.